This T cell receptor beta chain was identified in a study of blood T cell repertoires in COVID-19. Across the study: Collection of acute and convalescent COVID-19 samples took place in the United States, Italy and Spain. The cDNA or gDNA used as material had been derived from T cells, B-cell-depleted T cells, or PBMCs.

Original processing methods: Reference gene primer amplification gave estimated nucleated cell counts. Some clones are missing from TCRdb's copy, which holds only in-frame ones; the method was immunoSEQ multiplex PCR. The V and J calls and clone size were taken over from that table, and D and trimming were inferred from the DNA. The data hold 95,000 to 150,000 clones, with around nine tenths observed a single time. Trimming at V came to 3 bases and at J to 3 bases, leaving 8 bases not matched to a gene. CDR1 is DFQATT, CDR2 SNEGSKA, per germline (reference sequence). The CDR3 spans 15 residues. This receptor was identified in a woman between 50 and 59 years old with acute or convalescent COVID-19. The sequenced material came from peripheral blood. The chain has TRBV20-1 and TRBJ2-3; 8 positions agree with TRBD2. CDR3 loop: CSASVREVGTDTQYF. In DNA form, the CDR3 reads TGCAGTGCTAGTGTGCGGGAGGTCGGGACAGATACGCAGTATTTT.